This T cell receptor (beta chain) was identified during a study of cytomegalovirus exposure and HLA in healthy donors. Points from the study as a whole: Researchers reported in a later analysis that common viral pathogens appeared linked to several top clusters. Excluded: some indistinguishable V segments such as TRBV6-2 and TRBV6-3.

This CDR3 spans 13 amino acids. The ends lost 3 bases at V and 3 bases at J; junction bases unmatched: 2. Per germline, CDR1 KGHSH and CDR2 LQKENI. With 60 Vbeta and 13 Jbeta primers, the PCR was carried out. Clones were sequenced by immunoSEQ multiplex PCR, and TCRdb holds only the in-frame ones, with some missing. Altogether some 150,000 clones are present, around 85% being singletons, with the ten largest covering less than 3.5%. About this clone: Its target is not known.

Sequenced input: PBMCs. The chain uses TRBV18 and TRBJ2-7; 7 bases align to TRBD1. The TCR sequence derives from a woman aged 30 to 39 in good health and CMV-seronegative. The CDR3 region has the DNA TGTGCCAGCTCACCCGGGACAGACTACGAGCAGTACTTC. Its protein is CASSPGTDYEQYF.